This T cell receptor (beta chain) is drawn from a study of T-cell memory formation after mild COVID-19 (dated by TCRdb to the early 2020s). Regarding the research as a whole: Most TCR sequence clusters were specific to one of the two donors. Longitudinal TCRalpha and TCRbeta repertoire sequencing tracked T-cell clones expanding and contracting after mild COVID-19 in two donors. The cohort comprised two young, previously healthy adult volunteers, one female and one male.

As regards this clonotype: The specificity of this receptor is unknown. No much larger clonotype is one base removed from it; base qualities were not supplied.

Ficoll-Paque density gradient centrifugation was used to isolate PBMCs. Study-wide findings and limitations: The study covered only a couple of mild cases, and larger cohorts including severe cases with pre-infection samples were considered necessary. SARS-CoV-2 specificity was not confirmed for the second-wave clones peaking on day 37. Clones that contracted from day 15 to 85 showed balanced CD4/CD8 phenotypes, whereas a second wave of clones that expanded from day 15 to 37 leaned towards CD4+. The detection of some responding clones in pre-infection memory suggests that pre-existing cross-reactive memory T cells joined the SARS-CoV-2 response. Contracting CD4+ clones turned up mainly in the CM and EM memory subsets, whereas EMRA was where CD8+ clones were enriched.

Per the germline V gene, SGHRS is the CDR1 and YFSETQ is the CDR2. The CDR3 measures 15 amino acids from cysteine to phenylalanine. The only DNA kept is the CDR3, 45 bases in frame from the first base. Trimming leaves V shorter by 4 bases and J shorter by 6 bases, with the junction holding 9 bases beyond the gene matches. Sequencing used an Illumina NovaSeq 6000. cDNA libraries for TCRalpha and TCRbeta were prepared by 5'RACE using constant-segment primers, with sample barcodes and unique molecular identifiers added. RNA was extracted from every sample with Trizol reagent. Libraries were amplified in two PCR steps, with a second sample barcode and Illumina TruSeq adapters added in the second step. The libraries were sequenced on an Illumina NovaSeq using 2 x 150 bp paired-end reads. As for the authors' bioinformatics: With migec v1.2.7, reads were demultiplexed and then collapsed into UMI-guided consensus sequences. Using mixcr v2.1.11, UMI consensuses were aligned to TRA and TRB V and J templates and then assembled into clonotypes. A clonotype was counted as expanded or contracted only when both edgeR and NoisET called the clonotype significant, with the noise models trained on biological replicates. For edgeR calls, the cutoffs were a false discovery rate-adjusted p below 0.01 and a log2 fold-change threshold of 1. As an exploratory analysis of dynamics, max-normalized trajectories of the 1000 most abundant clonotypes were examined with PCA combined with hierarchical clustering. Separately sequenced CD4+ and CD8+ repertoires were used to assign a CD4 or CD8 phenotype to each responding clone. The public reads were run again by TCRdb, first through fastp at Q25 and then through MiXCR, and only productive beta chains were kept. Each record represents a unique CDR3 protein, reported with the most common genes and DNA among its rows. These V and J calls are TCRdb output, not the study's own analysis. This sample comprises 350,000 to 400,000 distinct CDR3 sequences, under 25% of them detected only once. The leading ten clones occupy around 13% of the sample.

This receptor was obtained from an adult woman who had mild COVID-19 (a few samples of this study predate the infection). The sample titles of this study are shuffled in the database, so cell type and time point are left out; the donor was told from shared clones. The chain joins TRBV5-1 to TRBJ1-4, with 7 junctional bases fitting TRBD1. The sample consisted of PBMCs or a T cell subset sorted from them (not recorded which). The DNA sequence follows: TGCGCCAGCAGCGGAGAGGGACAGCCATATGAAAAACTGTTTTTT. Its protein product is CASSGEGQPYEKLFF.